Below, one T cell receptor beta chain is given with its context. Its antigen is unknown. These data are taken from a study of cytomegalovirus exposure and HLA in healthy donors. This PCR relied on a set of 60 Vbeta primers and 13 Jbeta primers. Original processing methods: Later work found around 80 million unique TCR beta chains, with around 10 million shared. The assay was immunoSEQ multiplex PCR, and TCRdb's table has in-frame clones only and misses some. Clone size and V and J calls were adopted from that table, with D and trimming inferred from the DNA. Of tens of thousands of clones listed, 60% to 80% are singletons. The CDR3 covers 15 residues. Trimming removed 7 bases from V and 5 bases from J; junction bases left unmatched: 10. Germline V lookup: CDR1 MDHEN, CDR2 SYDVKM. The study's findings and limits: Reportedly, cytomegalovirus status was diagnosed with high sensitivity and specificity. In a later analysis, common viral pathogens appeared linked to several of the most significant clusters.

The rearrangement links TRBV28 to TRBJ2-5; 10 positions match TRBD1. Material for sequencing was PBMCs. The sequence derives from a man aged 25-45 years in good health and CMV-seronegative. As DNA, the CDR3 is TGTGCCAGCACCATAAGACAGGGGGCGGGTGAGACCCAGTACTTC. Encoded protein: CASTIRQGAGETQYF.